A selection of T cell receptor beta chains follows, all from one sample in a study of technical replicates of blood from four donors. Only in-frame clones appear in the TCRdb table, and some are missing; sequencing was by immunoSEQ multiplex PCR. The profile shows 65,000 to 80,000 clones, under 99% of them singletons. Sequenced sample: T cells isolated from PBMCs. The source of these receptors is a human donor in good health. Each CDR3 is given with its conserved first and last residue. Each record gives: V gene, D gene, J gene, clone size, CDR3 DNA, CDR3 protein. D genes are given only for firm matches. Part of the rows lack a size; the others show once, few, many or a class for expanded clones.

v_call: TRBV7-2
d_call: .
j_call: TRBJ2-7
clone_size: .
cdr3_nt: TGTGCCAGCAGCTTAAGTGTGAGGGAAATTATCGACGAGCAGTACTTC
cdr3_aa: CASSLSVREIIDEQYF

v_call: TRBV5-1
d_call: .
j_call: TRBJ2-1
clone_size: once
cdr3_nt: TGCGCCAGCAGCTCGGGACTGGGGCAGTTCTTC
cdr3_aa: CASSSGLGQFF

v_call: TRBV7-8
d_call: .
j_call: TRBJ1-2
clone_size: .
cdr3_nt: TGTGCCAGCAGCTTATCGTCGAAGGGGGACAACTATGGCTACACCTTC
cdr3_aa: CASSLSSKGDNYGYTF

v_call: TRBV2
d_call: .
j_call: TRBJ2-7
clone_size: .
cdr3_nt: TGTGCCAGCACCAGGGAGGACTACGAGCAGTACTTC
cdr3_aa: CASTREDYEQYF

v_call: TRBV30
d_call: .
j_call: TRBJ1-5
clone_size: .
cdr3_nt: TGTGCCTGGAGTGTAGGGGTCGTGGATGGCAATCAGCCCCAGCATTTT
cdr3_aa: CAWSVGVVDGNQPQHF

v_call: TRBV2
d_call: .
j_call: TRBJ1-1
clone_size: .
cdr3_nt: TGTGCCAGCAGTGGAGGAACTGAAGCTTTCTTT
cdr3_aa: CASSGGTEAFF

v_call: TRBV14
d_call: .
j_call: TRBJ2-3
clone_size: .
cdr3_nt: TGTGCCAGCAGCCAAGGGCAGGGTCAAGGGGATACGCAGTATTTT
cdr3_aa: CASSQGQGQGDTQYF

v_call: TRBV5-6
d_call: .
j_call: TRBJ1-1
clone_size: .
cdr3_nt: TGTGCCAGCAGCTTACAGTACGTGAACACTGAAGCTTTCTTT
cdr3_aa: CASSLQYVNTEAFF

v_call: TRBV6-6
d_call: .
j_call: TRBJ1-1
clone_size: .
cdr3_nt: TGTGCCAGCAGTTATTCGGAGGGGAACACTGAAGCTTTCTTT
cdr3_aa: CASSYSEGNTEAFF

v_call: TRBV2
d_call: TRBD1
j_call: TRBJ2-2
clone_size: .
cdr3_nt: TGTGCCACCTTGGGACAGGGGGCGGCCGGGGAGCTGTTTTTT
cdr3_aa: CATLGQGAAGELFF

v_call: TRBV5-1
d_call: TRBD1
j_call: TRBJ2-3
clone_size: .
cdr3_nt: TGCGCCAGCAGCTCACAGGGGCTAGGCACAGATACGCAGTATTTT
cdr3_aa: CASSSQGLGTDTQYF

v_call: TRBV5-1
d_call: .
j_call: TRBJ1-1
clone_size: .
cdr3_nt: TGCGCCAGCAGCCCAGGACAGAACACTGAAGCTTTCTTT
cdr3_aa: CASSPGQNTEAFF

v_call: TRBV9
d_call: .
j_call: TRBJ1-1
clone_size: .
cdr3_nt: TGTGCCAGCAGCGTAGCGTTAGCGACTGAAGCTTTCTTT
cdr3_aa: CASSVALATEAFF

v_call: TRBV6-5
d_call: .
j_call: TRBJ2-2
clone_size: once
cdr3_nt: TGTGCTAGCGGAGCCGGGGAGCTGTTTTTT
cdr3_aa: CASGAGELFF

v_call: TRBV30
d_call: .
j_call: TRBJ2-1
clone_size: .
cdr3_nt: TGCACCAGTCGGAGCGGAACCTACAATGAGCAGTTCTTC
cdr3_aa: CTSRSGTYNEQFF

v_call: TRBV14
d_call: .
j_call: TRBJ1-1
clone_size: .
cdr3_nt: TGTGCCAGCAGCCAAGATCCACATCCGGAAGCTTTCTTT
cdr3_aa: CASSQDPHPEAFF

v_call: TRBV9
d_call: TRBD1
j_call: TRBJ2-7
clone_size: .
cdr3_nt: TGTGCCAGCAGCGTAGATGGGACAGTATACGAGCAGTACTTC
cdr3_aa: CASSVDGTVYEQYF

v_call: TRBV10-3
d_call: .
j_call: TRBJ2-2
clone_size: .
cdr3_nt: TGTGCCATCAGTGAGTCTTGGCGGGATAAAACCGGGGAGCTGTTTTTT
cdr3_aa: CAISESWRDKTGELFF

v_call: TRBV6-1
d_call: TRBD1
j_call: TRBJ1-1
clone_size: .
cdr3_nt: TGTGCCAGCAGTGATGGATATTGGGACAGAAAAGCTTTCTTT
cdr3_aa: CASSDGYWDRKAFF

v_call: TRBV7-3
d_call: TRBD1
j_call: TRBJ2-1
clone_size: .
cdr3_nt: TGTGCCAGCAGCAGACAGGGGAGTGGGTCCTACAATGAGCAGTTCTTC
cdr3_aa: CASSRQGSGSYNEQFF

v_call: TRBV30
d_call: TRBD1
j_call: TRBJ2-7
clone_size: .
cdr3_nt: TGTGCCTGGACCAAGGACAGGGGACCCTCCTACGAGCAGTACTTC
cdr3_aa: CAWTKDRGPSYEQYF

v_call: TRBV11-2
d_call: .
j_call: TRBJ2-4
clone_size: .
cdr3_nt: TGTGCCAGCAGCTTAGATCGGTTCCGTAGAGCCAAAAACATTCAGTACTTC
cdr3_aa: CASSLDRFRRAKNIQYF

v_call: TRBV30
d_call: .
j_call: TRBJ2-7
clone_size: once
cdr3_nt: TGTGCCTGGAGTGTAGGAGCGGTCTACGAGCAGTACTTC
cdr3_aa: CAWSVGAVYEQYF

v_call: TRBV29-1
d_call: .
j_call: TRBJ2-2
clone_size: .
cdr3_nt: TGCAGCGTAAATCGGGCCGGGGAGCTGTTTTTT
cdr3_aa: CSVNRAGELFF

v_call: TRBV27
d_call: .
j_call: TRBJ2-5
clone_size: .
cdr3_nt: TGTGCCAGCAGTCAGAGAGGGCCGGAGACCCAGTACTTC
cdr3_aa: CASSQRGPETQYF

v_call: TRBV28
d_call: .
j_call: TRBJ1-5
clone_size: .
cdr3_nt: TGTGCCAGCAGTTCCACCCTAACCCCGGGTCAGCCCCAGCATTTT
cdr3_aa: CASSSTLTPGQPQHF

v_call: TRBV7-2
d_call: TRBD1
j_call: TRBJ2-5
clone_size: .
cdr3_nt: TGTGCCAGCAGCGGCGGACAGGGTTTTTCAGAGACCCAGTACTTC
cdr3_aa: CASSGGQGFSETQYF

v_call: TRBV18
d_call: TRBD1
j_call: TRBJ2-7
clone_size: .
cdr3_nt: TGTGCCAGCTCCCCCGGGACAGGGGATTACGAGCAGTACTTC
cdr3_aa: CASSPGTGDYEQYF

v_call: TRBV19
d_call: TRBD2
j_call: TRBJ2-7
clone_size: .
cdr3_nt: TGTGCCAGTAGTAGTTCTAGCGGGAGGTACCACGAGCAGTACTTC
cdr3_aa: CASSSSSGRYHEQYF

v_call: TRBV5-6
d_call: .
j_call: TRBJ1-5
clone_size: .
cdr3_nt: TGTGCCAGCAGCTTGGCTGATCAGCCCCAGCATTTT
cdr3_aa: CASSLADQPQHF

v_call: TRBV6-5
d_call: TRBD2
j_call: TRBJ2-1
clone_size: .
cdr3_nt: TGTGCCAGCAGTTACGCTAGCGGGGGATACAATGAGCAGTTCTTC
cdr3_aa: CASSYASGGYNEQFF

v_call: TRBV28
d_call: TRBD1
j_call: TRBJ1-1
clone_size: .
cdr3_nt: TGTGCCAGCAGCCGGACAGGGTTTAGTAACACTGAAGCTTTCTTT
cdr3_aa: CASSRTGFSNTEAFF

v_call: TRBV9
d_call: .
j_call: TRBJ1-1
clone_size: .
cdr3_nt: TGTGCCAGCAGCGTAGGAAGTACTGGCACTGAAGCTTTCTTT
cdr3_aa: CASSVGSTGTEAFF

v_call: TRBV4-1
d_call: .
j_call: TRBJ2-1
clone_size: .
cdr3_nt: TGCGCCAGCAGCCTGAAGAGCGGACTATACAATGAGCAGTTCTTC
cdr3_aa: CASSLKSGLYNEQFF

v_call: TRBV4-1
d_call: TRBD2
j_call: TRBJ2-7
clone_size: few
cdr3_nt: TGCGCCAGCAGCCAAAGTAGCGGGCGCTACGAGCAGTACTTC
cdr3_aa: CASSQSSGRYEQYF

v_call: TRBV7-3
d_call: .
j_call: TRBJ2-1
clone_size: .
cdr3_nt: TGTGCCAGCAGCCTTTCGGGGGAGCCCTACAATGAGCAGTTCTTC
cdr3_aa: CASSLSGEPYNEQFF

v_call: TRBV28
d_call: .
j_call: TRBJ1-1
clone_size: .
cdr3_nt: TGTGCCAGCAGTTTGGGAGGGGGTGAGGGTGAAGCTTTCTTT
cdr3_aa: CASSLGGGEGEAFF

v_call: TRBV30
d_call: TRBD1
j_call: TRBJ2-4
clone_size: .
cdr3_nt: TGTGCCTGGAGACGACCACAGGGGGATGTAGCCAAAAACATTCAGTACTTC
cdr3_aa: CAWRRPQGDVAKNIQYF

v_call: TRBV30
d_call: TRBD2
j_call: TRBJ2-3
clone_size: .
cdr3_nt: TGTGCCTGGAGTAGCGGGGGATTAGATACGCAGTATTTT
cdr3_aa: CAWSSGGLDTQYF

v_call: TRBV25-1
d_call: .
j_call: TRBJ2-1
clone_size: .
cdr3_nt: TGTGCCAGCACCTCGGGGGTATCTGAGCAGTTCTTC
cdr3_aa: CASTSGVSEQFF

v_call: TRBV6-6
d_call: TRBD2
j_call: TRBJ2-1
clone_size: .
cdr3_nt: TGTGCCAGCAGTTGGACTAGCGGGAGTGTTAATGAGCAGTTCTTC
cdr3_aa: CASSWTSGSVNEQFF

v_call: TRBV6-5
d_call: TRBD2
j_call: TRBJ2-7
clone_size: .
cdr3_nt: TGTGCCACGACTAGCGGGAGGTACGAGCAGTACTTC
cdr3_aa: CATTSGRYEQYF

v_call: TRBV9
d_call: .
j_call: TRBJ2-7
clone_size: .
cdr3_nt: TGTGCCAGCAGCGCCTTCTACGAGCAGTACTTC
cdr3_aa: CASSAFYEQYF